These T cell receptor beta chains were read from a single sample in a study of blood T cells in healthy people across ages. TCRdb recomputed calls from the 5' RACE reads with MiXCR, one row per CDR3 protein. Of approximately 1.5 million distinct CDR3 sequences listed, roughly 32% are singletons. The material sequenced was blood. The receptors come from a woman aged 30 to 39 in good health. The CDR3 runs from the conserved cysteine through the conserved F or W. A D gene is named only where the DNA matches it firmly. Rows give clone size only sometimes, using once, few, many, or a class for an expanded clone.

v_call: TRBV20-1
j_call: TRBJ2-5
clone_size: NA
d_call: NA
cdr3_aa: CSARQPVGEGTQYF
cdr3_nt: TGCAGTGCTAGACAGCCTGTGGGTGAAGGGACCCAGTACTTC

v_call: TRBV28
j_call: TRBJ2-6
clone_size: NA
d_call: NA
cdr3_aa: CASSLLGSAVRSGANVLTF
cdr3_nt: TGTGCCAGCAGTTTATTGGGGTCGGCGGTTCGGTCTGGGGCCAACGTCCTGACTTTC

v_call: TRBV6-2/TRBV6-3
j_call: TRBJ2-7
clone_size: few
d_call: NA
cdr3_aa: CASSYSSGVGYEQYF
cdr3_nt: TGTGCCAGCAGTTACTCGAGTGGAGTTGGGTACGAGCAGTACTTC

v_call: TRBV3-1
j_call: TRBJ2-1
clone_size: few
d_call: TRBD2
cdr3_aa: CASSQGIGEGRYNEQFF
cdr3_nt: TGTGCCAGCAGCCAAGGTATCGGGGAGGGCCGTTACAATGAGCAGTTCTTC

v_call: TRBV20-1
j_call: TRBJ2-1
clone_size: NA
d_call: TRBD2
cdr3_aa: CSARDSGGGLWGNEQFF
cdr3_nt: TGCAGTGCTAGAGACTCCGGGGGGGGGCTATGGGGCAATGAGCAGTTCTTC

v_call: TRBV7-2
j_call: TRBJ2-7
clone_size: few
d_call: TRBD2
cdr3_aa: CASSPRTGLAAGYEQYF
cdr3_nt: TGTGCCAGCAGCCCCAGGACTGGACTAGCGGCCGGGTACGAGCAGTACTTC

v_call: TRBV29-1
j_call: TRBJ2-3
clone_size: NA
d_call: NA
cdr3_aa: CSVVYELADTQYF
cdr3_nt: TGCAGCGTTGTCTATGAACTGGCAGATACGCAGTATTTT

v_call: TRBV2
j_call: TRBJ2-7
clone_size: few
d_call: NA
cdr3_aa: CASTSGQSYEQYF
cdr3_nt: TGTGCCAGCACCTCCGGACAGTCCTACGAGCAGTACTTC

v_call: TRBV11-2
j_call: TRBJ2-3
clone_size: few
d_call: NA
cdr3_aa: CASSASWIDTQYF
cdr3_nt: TGTGCCAGCAGCGCTAGCTGGATAGATACGCAGTATTTT

v_call: TRBV12-3/TRBV12-4
j_call: TRBJ2-7
clone_size: NA
d_call: TRBD1
cdr3_aa: CASSSDRSRTYFYEQYF
cdr3_nt: TGTGCCAGCAGTTCGGACAGGTCCCGCACTTACTTTTACGAGCAGTACTTC

v_call: TRBV27
j_call: TRBJ2-7
clone_size: NA
d_call: TRBD1
cdr3_aa: CASSLSRGLNEQYF
cdr3_nt: TGTGCCAGCAGTTTATCTAGGGGGCTGAACGAGCAGTACTTC

v_call: TRBV7-3
j_call: TRBJ2-1
clone_size: NA
d_call: TRBD2
cdr3_aa: CASSLVPGGVISYNEQFF
cdr3_nt: TGTGCCAGCAGCTTAGTTCCGGGGGGAGTCATCTCCTACAATGAGCAGTTCTTC

v_call: TRBV5-1
j_call: TRBJ1-1
clone_size: few
d_call: TRBD1
cdr3_aa: CASSSRTGGSTEAFF
cdr3_nt: TGCGCCAGCAGCTCCCGGACAGGGGGTAGCACTGAAGCTTTCTTT

v_call: TRBV11-2
j_call: TRBJ2-3
clone_size: few
d_call: TRBD2
cdr3_aa: CASSLGTGRVTTDTQYF
cdr3_nt: TGTGCCAGCAGCCTCGGGACGGGGAGGGTGACAACAGATACGCAGTATTTT

v_call: TRBV30
j_call: TRBJ2-2
clone_size: NA
d_call: NA
cdr3_aa: CAWSPHITGELFF
cdr3_nt: TGTGCCTGGAGCCCTCACATTACCGGGGAGCTGTTTTTT

v_call: TRBV5-6
j_call: TRBJ1-2
clone_size: NA
d_call: NA
cdr3_aa: CASSLGEQVYYGYTF
cdr3_nt: TGTGCCAGCAGCTTGGGTGAACAGGTGTACTATGGCTACACCTTC

v_call: TRBV5-1
j_call: TRBJ2-5
clone_size: NA
d_call: TRBD2
cdr3_aa: CASSVRDYTPGETQYF
cdr3_nt: TGCGCCAGCAGCGTCCGGGACTACACTCCGGGAGAGACCCAGTACTTC

v_call: TRBV3-1
j_call: TRBJ2-2
clone_size: few
d_call: NA
cdr3_aa: CASSHQQGAGELFF
cdr3_nt: TGTGCCAGCAGCCACCAACAGGGCGCCGGGGAGCTGTTTTTT

v_call: TRBV12-3/TRBV12-4
j_call: TRBJ1-5
clone_size: NA
d_call: NA
cdr3_aa: CASTETSSYSNQPQHF
cdr3_nt: TGTGCCAGCACCGAGACATCCTCATATAGCAATCAGCCCCAGCATTTT

v_call: TRBV6-2/TRBV6-3
j_call: TRBJ2-1
clone_size: few
d_call: TRBD2
cdr3_aa: CASSFAGGRNEQFF
cdr3_nt: TGTGCCAGCAGCTTCGCGGGGGGGCGTAATGAGCAGTTCTTC

v_call: TRBV10-2
j_call: TRBJ2-3
clone_size: few
d_call: TRBD1
cdr3_aa: CASSESSGGTDTQYF
cdr3_nt: TGCGCCAGCAGTGAGTCCTCAGGGGGTACAGATACGCAGTATTTT

v_call: TRBV10-2
j_call: TRBJ2-7
clone_size: few
d_call: NA
cdr3_aa: CASRSGHTYEQYF
cdr3_nt: TGCGCCAGCAGATCGGGACACACCTACGAGCAGTACTTC

v_call: TRBV6-5
j_call: TRBJ2-6
clone_size: NA
d_call: NA
cdr3_aa: CASSSGAAISGANVLTF
cdr3_nt: TGTGCCAGCAGTTCCGGGGCCGCGATCTCTGGGGCCAACGTCCTGACTTTC

v_call: TRBV5-1
j_call: TRBJ2-7
clone_size: NA
d_call: NA
cdr3_aa: CASSLVGSLYEQYF
cdr3_nt: TGCGCCAGCAGCTTGGTTGGCAGTCTCTACGAGCAGTACTTC

v_call: TRBV5-4
j_call: TRBJ2-1
clone_size: NA
d_call: NA
cdr3_aa: CASSLDWHSSYNEQFF
cdr3_nt: TGTGCCAGCAGCTTGGACTGGCACAGCTCCTACAATGAGCAGTTCTTC

v_call: TRBV5-1
j_call: TRBJ2-3
clone_size: NA
d_call: TRBD1
cdr3_aa: CASSLEQGDTQYF
cdr3_nt: TGCGCCAGCAGCTTGGAACAGGGGGATACGCAGTATTTT

v_call: TRBV12-5
j_call: TRBJ1-5
clone_size: NA
d_call: NA
cdr3_aa: CASGFPLQLPQHF
cdr3_nt: TGTGCTAGTGGTTTCCCTCTACAGTTGCCCCAGCATTTT

v_call: TRBV4-1
j_call: TRBJ1-2
clone_size: NA
d_call: NA
cdr3_aa: CASSQDLRAYGYTF
cdr3_nt: TGCGCCAGCAGCCAAGATCTCAGGGCCTATGGCTACACCTTC

v_call: TRBV18
j_call: TRBJ2-5
clone_size: NA
d_call: NA
cdr3_aa: CASSPDVLGGLSETQYF
cdr3_nt: TGTGCCAGCTCACCAGACGTCCTCGGGGGATTGTCGGAGACCCAGTACTTC

v_call: TRBV7-9
j_call: TRBJ2-7
clone_size: few
d_call: TRBD1
cdr3_aa: CASSSTGTARFPYEQYF
cdr3_nt: TGTGCCAGCAGCTCCACGGGGACAGCCCGCTTCCCCTACGAGCAGTACTTC

v_call: TRBV7-2
j_call: TRBJ2-5
clone_size: NA
d_call: NA
cdr3_aa: CASSFSAKETQYF
cdr3_nt: TGTGCCAGCAGCTTTTCCGCGAAAGAGACCCAGTACTTC

v_call: TRBV6-1
j_call: TRBJ2-1
clone_size: NA
d_call: NA
cdr3_aa: CASSEPFSSFYNEQFF
cdr3_nt: TGTGCCAGCAGTGAACCGTTTAGCAGTTTCTACAATGAGCAGTTCTTC

v_call: TRBV20-1
j_call: TRBJ2-3
clone_size: NA
d_call: NA
cdr3_aa: CSARDTRGSSRPSTDTQYF
cdr3_nt: TGCAGTGCTAGAGATACCCGTGGGTCTAGCCGGCCGAGCACAGATACGCAGTATTTT

v_call: TRBV6-5
j_call: TRBJ2-1
clone_size: NA
d_call: NA
cdr3_aa: CASSYQGIEQFF
cdr3_nt: TGTGCCAGCAGTTATCAGGGGATTGAGCAGTTCTTC

v_call: TRBV6-2/TRBV6-3
j_call: TRBJ2-3
clone_size: NA
d_call: TRBD2
cdr3_aa: CASKSGRATDTQYF
cdr3_nt: TGTGCCAGCAAAAGCGGGAGGGCCACAGATACGCAGTATTTT

v_call: TRBV28
j_call: TRBJ2-3
clone_size: NA
d_call: NA
cdr3_aa: CASSLWEDTQYF
cdr3_nt: TGTGCCAGCAGTTTATGGGAAGATACGCAGTATTTT

v_call: TRBV4-2
j_call: TRBJ2-1
clone_size: NA
d_call: TRBD2
cdr3_aa: CASSQGSGGPYNEQFF
cdr3_nt: TGTGCCAGCAGCCAAGGCAGCGGGGGGCCCTACAATGAGCAGTTCTTC

v_call: TRBV5-1
j_call: TRBJ2-2
clone_size: few
d_call: TRBD2
cdr3_aa: CASSPLSGSSTGELFF
cdr3_nt: TGCGCCAGCAGCCCACTGAGCGGGAGCTCGACCGGGGAGCTGTTTTTT

v_call: TRBV30
j_call: TRBJ1-5
clone_size: NA
d_call: NA
cdr3_aa: CAWSDLDSNQPQHF
cdr3_nt: TGTGCCTGGAGCGATTTAGATAGCAATCAGCCCCAGCATTTT

v_call: TRBV5-1
j_call: TRBJ2-6
clone_size: few
d_call: TRBD1
cdr3_aa: CASSGTGTGVGANVLTF
cdr3_nt: TGCGCCAGCAGCGGGACCGGGACAGGGGTTGGGGCCAACGTCCTGACTTTC

v_call: TRBV2
j_call: TRBJ2-4
clone_size: few
d_call: TRBD2
cdr3_aa: CASVRLAGEEWGNIQYF
cdr3_nt: TGTGCCAGCGTTCGACTAGCGGGAGAGGAGTGGGGAAACATTCAGTACTTC

v_call: TRBV20-1
j_call: TRBJ2-7
clone_size: NA
d_call: NA
cdr3_aa: CSATDRKEQYF
cdr3_nt: TGCAGTGCTACCGACAGGAAGGAGCAGTACTTC

v_call: TRBV27
j_call: TRBJ1-2
clone_size: few
d_call: TRBD1
cdr3_aa: CASSPVGGQGYGYTF
cdr3_nt: TGTGCCAGCAGTCCTGTCGGCGGACAGGGCTATGGCTACACCTTC

v_call: TRBV7-3
j_call: TRBJ2-3
clone_size: few
d_call: NA
cdr3_aa: CASSLESADTQYF
cdr3_nt: TGTGCCAGCAGCTTAGAAAGCGCCGATACGCAGTATTTT

v_call: TRBV6-2/TRBV6-3
j_call: TRBJ2-2
clone_size: few
d_call: NA
cdr3_aa: CASSGQTNTGELFF
cdr3_nt: TGTGCCAGCAGTGGCCAGACGAACACCGGGGAGCTGTTTTTT

v_call: TRBV3-1
j_call: TRBJ2-7
clone_size: few
d_call: NA
cdr3_aa: CASSPLRGSEQYF
cdr3_nt: TGTGCCAGCAGCCCCCTTCGGGGGTCCGAGCAGTACTTC

v_call: TRBV5-1
j_call: TRBJ2-5
clone_size: NA
d_call: TRBD1
cdr3_aa: CASSFGQDATQYF
cdr3_nt: TGCGCCAGCAGCTTCGGACAGGATGCGACCCAGTACTTC